The present T cell receptor (beta chain) was sequenced within a study of immune evolution from preneoplasia to lung adenocarcinoma. The CDR3 has 16 amino acids. CDR1 and CDR2 from the germline V gene are MNHEY and SMNVEV (reference sequence). V lost 5 bases to trimming and J lost 0 bases, with 11 bases between them. The table came from immunoSEQ multiplex PCR; TCRdb's copy has only in-frame clones and leaves some out. Here the sample spans some 11,000 clones, 82% being singletons. Patients had resection in Japan or China between about 2013 and 2017. The sample comprised FFPE minimally invasive lung adenocarcinoma tissue. The chain recombines TRBV27 with TRBJ1-6; D is uncertain. The origin of this receptor is an older person with lung adenocarcinoma. CDR3 protein: CASSTGTHSYNSPLHF. CDR3 bases: TGTGCCAGCAGTACGGGAACTCACTCCTATAATTCACCCCTCCACTTT.